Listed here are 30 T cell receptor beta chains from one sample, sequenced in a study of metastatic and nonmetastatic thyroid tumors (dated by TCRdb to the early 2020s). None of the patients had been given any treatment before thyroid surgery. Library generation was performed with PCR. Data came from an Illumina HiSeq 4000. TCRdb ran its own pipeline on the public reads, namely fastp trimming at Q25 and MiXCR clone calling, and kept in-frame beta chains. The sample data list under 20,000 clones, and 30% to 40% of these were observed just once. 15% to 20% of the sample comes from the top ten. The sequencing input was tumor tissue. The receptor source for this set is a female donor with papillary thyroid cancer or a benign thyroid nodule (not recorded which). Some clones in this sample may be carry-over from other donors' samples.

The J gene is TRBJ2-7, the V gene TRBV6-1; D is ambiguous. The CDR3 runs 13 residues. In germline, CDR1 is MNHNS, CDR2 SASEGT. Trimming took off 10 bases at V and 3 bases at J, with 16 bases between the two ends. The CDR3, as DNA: TGTGCCACGATGTCTAGGGAAGGCTACGAGCAGTACTTC. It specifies CATMSREGYEQYF.

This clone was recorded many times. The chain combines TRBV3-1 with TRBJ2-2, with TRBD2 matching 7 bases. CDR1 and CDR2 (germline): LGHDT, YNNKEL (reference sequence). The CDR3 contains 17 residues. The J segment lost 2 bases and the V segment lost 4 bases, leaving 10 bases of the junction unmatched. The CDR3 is CASSPPRKRDNTGELFF. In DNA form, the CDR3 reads TGTGCCAGCAGCCCTCCAAGAAAGCGGGATAACACCGGGGAGCTGTTTTTT. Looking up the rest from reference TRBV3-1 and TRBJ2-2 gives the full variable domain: DTAVSQTPKYLVTQMGNDKSIKCEQNLGHDTMYWYKQDSKKFLKIMFSYNNKELIINETVPNRFSPKSPDKAHLNLHINSLELGDSAVYFCASSPPRKRDNTGELFFGEGSRLTVL.

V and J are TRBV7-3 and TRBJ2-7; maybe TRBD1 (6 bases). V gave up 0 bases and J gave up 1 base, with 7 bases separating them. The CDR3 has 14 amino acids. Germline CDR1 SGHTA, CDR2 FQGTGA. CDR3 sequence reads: CASSLTGGSYEQYF. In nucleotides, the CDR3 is TGTGCCAGCAGCTTAACAGGGGGATCCTACGAGCAGTACTTC.

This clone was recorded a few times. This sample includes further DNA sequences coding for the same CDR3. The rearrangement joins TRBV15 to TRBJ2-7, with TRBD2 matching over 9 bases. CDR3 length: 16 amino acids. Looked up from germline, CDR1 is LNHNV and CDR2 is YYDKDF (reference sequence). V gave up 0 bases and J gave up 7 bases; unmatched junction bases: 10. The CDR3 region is CATSRDLGGGDREQYF. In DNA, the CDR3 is TGTGCCACCAGCAGAGATCTTGGCGGGGGGGATCGGGAGCAGTACTTC.

The CDR3 sequence is CASSWGIIYEQYF. The DNA for the CDR3 is TGTGCCAGCAGCTGGGGGATCATCTACGAGCAGTACTTC. The chain carries TRBV5-5 and TRBJ2-7; tentatively, D is TRBD1 or TRBD2 (5 bases each). Per the germline V gene, CDR1 is SGHKS and CDR2 is YYEKEE (reference sequence). The V gene lost 3 bases and the J gene lost 3 bases, with 10 bases spanning the gap. The CDR3 sequence is 13 residues long.

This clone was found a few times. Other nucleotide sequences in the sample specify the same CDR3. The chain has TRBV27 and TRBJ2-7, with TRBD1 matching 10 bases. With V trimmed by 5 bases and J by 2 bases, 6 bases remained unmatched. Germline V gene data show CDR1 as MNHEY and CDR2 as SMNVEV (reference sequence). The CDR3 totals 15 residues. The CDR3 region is CASSLMGQGTYEQYF. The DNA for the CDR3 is TGTGCCAGCAGTCTGATGGGACAGGGGACCTACGAGCAGTACTTC.

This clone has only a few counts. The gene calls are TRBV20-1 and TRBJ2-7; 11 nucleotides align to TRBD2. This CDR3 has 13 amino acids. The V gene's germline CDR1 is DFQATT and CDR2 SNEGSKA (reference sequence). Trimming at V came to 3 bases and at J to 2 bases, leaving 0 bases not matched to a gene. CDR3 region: CSASSGGAYEQYF. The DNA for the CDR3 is TGCAGTGCTAGTAGCGGGGGGGCCTACGAGCAGTACTTC.

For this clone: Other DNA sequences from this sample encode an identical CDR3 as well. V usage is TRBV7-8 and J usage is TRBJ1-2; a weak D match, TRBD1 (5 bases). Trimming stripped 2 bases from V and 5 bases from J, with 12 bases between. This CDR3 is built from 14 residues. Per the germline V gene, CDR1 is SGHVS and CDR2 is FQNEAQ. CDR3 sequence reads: CASSLQGAAYGYTF. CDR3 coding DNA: TGTGCCAGCAGCTTACAGGGTGCGGCTTATGGCTACACCTTC.

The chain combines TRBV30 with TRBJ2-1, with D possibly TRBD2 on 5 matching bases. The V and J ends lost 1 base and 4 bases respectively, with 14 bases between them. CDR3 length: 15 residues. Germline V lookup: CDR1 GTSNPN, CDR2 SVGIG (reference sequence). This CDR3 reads CAWSGGGYRYNEQFF. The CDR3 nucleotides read TGTGCCTGGAGTGGCGGAGGATATAGGTACAATGAGCAGTTCTTC.

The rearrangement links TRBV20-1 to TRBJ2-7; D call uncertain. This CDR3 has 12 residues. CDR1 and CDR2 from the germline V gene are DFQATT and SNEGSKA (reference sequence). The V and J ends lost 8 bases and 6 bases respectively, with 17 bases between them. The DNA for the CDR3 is TGCAGTCTCTTCCGGTCCTCCGGCGAGCAGTACTTC. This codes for CSLFRSSGEQYF.

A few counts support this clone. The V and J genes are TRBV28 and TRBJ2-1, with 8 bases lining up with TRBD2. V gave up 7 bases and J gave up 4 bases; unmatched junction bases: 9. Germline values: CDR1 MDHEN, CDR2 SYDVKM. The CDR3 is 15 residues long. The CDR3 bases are TGTGCCAGCACAAGGGCGGGGGGCTTATACAATGAGCAGTTCTTC. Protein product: CASTRAGGLYNEQFF.

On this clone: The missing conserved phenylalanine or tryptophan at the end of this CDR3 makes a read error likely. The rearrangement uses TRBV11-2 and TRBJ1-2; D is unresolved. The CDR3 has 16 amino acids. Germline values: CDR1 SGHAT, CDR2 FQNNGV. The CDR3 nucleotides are TGTGTCAGCAGCTTTTATCTTTCTGGGGAATCGTATGGCTACACCTCC. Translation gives CVSSFYLSGESYGYTS.

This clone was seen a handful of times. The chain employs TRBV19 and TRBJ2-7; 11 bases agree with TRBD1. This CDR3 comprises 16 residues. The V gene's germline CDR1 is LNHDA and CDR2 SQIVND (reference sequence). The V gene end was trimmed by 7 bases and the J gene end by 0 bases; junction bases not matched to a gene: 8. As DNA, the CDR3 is TGTGCCAGTATAAGGGGACAGGGGGACTTCTCCTACGAGCAGTACTTC. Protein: CASIRGQGDFSYEQYF.

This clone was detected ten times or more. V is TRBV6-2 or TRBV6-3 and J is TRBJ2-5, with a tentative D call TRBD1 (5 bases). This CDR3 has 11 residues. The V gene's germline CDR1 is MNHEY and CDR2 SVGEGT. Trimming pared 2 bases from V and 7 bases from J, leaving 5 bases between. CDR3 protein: CASSYDRTQYF. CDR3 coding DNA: TGTGCCAGCAGTTACGACAGGACCCAGTACTTC.

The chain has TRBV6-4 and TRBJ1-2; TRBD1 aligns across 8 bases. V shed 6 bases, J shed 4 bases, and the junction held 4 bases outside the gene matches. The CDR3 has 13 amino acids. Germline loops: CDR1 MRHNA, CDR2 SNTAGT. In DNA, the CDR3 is TGTGCCAGCAGAGGACAGGGAAGCTATGGCTACACCTTC. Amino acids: CASRGQGSYGYTF.

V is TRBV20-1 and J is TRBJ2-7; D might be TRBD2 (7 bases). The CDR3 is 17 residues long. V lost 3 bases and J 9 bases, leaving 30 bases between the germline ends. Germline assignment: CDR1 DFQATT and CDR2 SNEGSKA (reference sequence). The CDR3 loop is CSARSLGAASGLGVQYF. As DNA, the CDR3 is TGCAGTGCTAGGTCCCTGGGGGCGGCTAGCGGACTGGGCGTGCAGTACTTC.

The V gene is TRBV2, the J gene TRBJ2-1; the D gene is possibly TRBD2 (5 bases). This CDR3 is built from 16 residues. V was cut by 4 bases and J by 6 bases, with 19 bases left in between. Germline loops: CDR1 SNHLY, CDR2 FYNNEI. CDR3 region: CASSGAESRGSNEQFF. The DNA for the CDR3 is TGTGCCAGCAGTGGGGCAGAATCACGAGGGTCCAATGAGCAGTTCTTC.

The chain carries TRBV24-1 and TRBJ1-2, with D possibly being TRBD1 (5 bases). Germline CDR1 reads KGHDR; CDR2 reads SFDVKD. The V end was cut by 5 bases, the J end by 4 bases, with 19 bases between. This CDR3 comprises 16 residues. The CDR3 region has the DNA TGTGCCACCAGTGCACCGGGGGAGGGGACTATCTATGGCTACACCTTC. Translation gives CATSAPGEGTIYGYTF.

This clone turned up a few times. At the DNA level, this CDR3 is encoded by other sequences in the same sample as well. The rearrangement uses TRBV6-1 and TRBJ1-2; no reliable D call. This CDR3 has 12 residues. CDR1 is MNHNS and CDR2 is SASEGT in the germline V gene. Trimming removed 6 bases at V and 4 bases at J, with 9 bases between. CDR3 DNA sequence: TGTGCCAGCAGCCTGGGGATCTATGGCTACACCTTC. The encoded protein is CASSLGIYGYTF.

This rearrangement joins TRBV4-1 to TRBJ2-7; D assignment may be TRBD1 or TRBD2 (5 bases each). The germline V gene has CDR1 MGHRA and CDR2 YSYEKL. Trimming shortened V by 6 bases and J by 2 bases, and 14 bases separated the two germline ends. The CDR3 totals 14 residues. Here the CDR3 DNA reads TGCGCCAGCAGACCGGGTTTGGGGGCCTACGAGCAGTACTTC. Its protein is CASRPGLGAYEQYF.

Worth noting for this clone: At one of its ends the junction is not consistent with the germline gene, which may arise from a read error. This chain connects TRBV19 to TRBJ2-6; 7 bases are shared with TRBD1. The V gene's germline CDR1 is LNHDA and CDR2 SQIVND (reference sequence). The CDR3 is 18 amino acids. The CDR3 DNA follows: TGTGCCAGTAGTACCCGACAGGGTGGGGTGTCTGGGGCCAACATCCTGACTTTC. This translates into CASSTRQGGVSGANILTF.

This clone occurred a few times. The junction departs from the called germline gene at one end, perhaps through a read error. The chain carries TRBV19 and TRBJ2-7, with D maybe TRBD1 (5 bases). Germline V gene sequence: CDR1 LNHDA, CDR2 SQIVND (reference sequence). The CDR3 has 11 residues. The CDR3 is CASSTGQDRSF. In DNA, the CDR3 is TGTGCCAGTAGTACAGGGCAGGATCGCAGCTTC.

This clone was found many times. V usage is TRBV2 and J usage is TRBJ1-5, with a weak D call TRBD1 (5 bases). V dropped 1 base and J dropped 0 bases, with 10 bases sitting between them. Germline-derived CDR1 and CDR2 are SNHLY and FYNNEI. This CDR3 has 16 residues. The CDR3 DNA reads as TGTGCCAGCAGTGAAGGGACAACAGGTAGCAATCAGCCCCAGCATTTT. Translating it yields CASSEGTTGSNQPQHF.

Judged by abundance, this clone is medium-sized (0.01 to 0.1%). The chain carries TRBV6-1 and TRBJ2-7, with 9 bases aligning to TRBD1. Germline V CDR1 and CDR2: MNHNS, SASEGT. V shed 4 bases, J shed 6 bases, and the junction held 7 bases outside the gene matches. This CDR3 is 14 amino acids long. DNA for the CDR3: TGTGCCAGCAGTGCCCGCAGGGGACAGGGCGAGCAGTACTTC. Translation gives CASSARRGQGEQYF.

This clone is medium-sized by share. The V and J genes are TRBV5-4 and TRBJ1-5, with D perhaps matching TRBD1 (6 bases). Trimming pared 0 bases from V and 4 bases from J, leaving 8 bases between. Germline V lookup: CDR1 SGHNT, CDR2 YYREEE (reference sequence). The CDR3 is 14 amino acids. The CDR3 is CASSLAGVNQPQHF. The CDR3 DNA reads TGTGCCAGCAGCTTGGCAGGGGTGAATCAGCCCCAGCATTTT. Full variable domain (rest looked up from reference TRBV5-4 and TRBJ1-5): ETGVTQSPTHLIKTRGQQVTLRCSSQSGHNTVSWYQQALGQGPQFIFQYYREEENGRGNFPPRFSGLQFPNYSSELNVNALELDDSALYLCASSLAGVNQPQHFGDGTRLSIL.

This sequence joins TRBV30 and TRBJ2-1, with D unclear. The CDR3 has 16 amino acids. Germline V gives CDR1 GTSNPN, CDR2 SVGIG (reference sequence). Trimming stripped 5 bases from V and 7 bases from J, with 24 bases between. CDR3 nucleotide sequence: TGTGCCTGGTGTGCACCCCCGCGACTTGCGGCAAATGAGCAGTTCTTC. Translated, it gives CAWCAPPRLAANEQFF.

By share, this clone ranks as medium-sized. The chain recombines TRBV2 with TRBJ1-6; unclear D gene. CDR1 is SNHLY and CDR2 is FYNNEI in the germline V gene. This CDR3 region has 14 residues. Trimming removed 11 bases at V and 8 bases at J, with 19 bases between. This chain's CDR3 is CASQLSGVYSPLHF. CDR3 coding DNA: TGTGCCTCACAGCTTTCTGGAGTTTATTCACCCCTCCACTTT.

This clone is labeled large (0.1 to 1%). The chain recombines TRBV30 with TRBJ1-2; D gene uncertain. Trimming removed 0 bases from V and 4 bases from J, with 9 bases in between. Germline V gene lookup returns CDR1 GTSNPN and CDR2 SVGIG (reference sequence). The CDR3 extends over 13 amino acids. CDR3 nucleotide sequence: TGTGCCTGGAGTGTACAAGAAAGCTATGGCTACACCTTC. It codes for CAWSVQESYGYTF.

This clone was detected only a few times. For the CDR3, the DNA is TGTGCCAGCAGTTTGAGGTTACGGGAGCAGTACTTC. Its protein is CASSLRLREQYF. The genes are TRBV6-2 or TRBV6-3 and TRBJ2-7; the D is unclear. V lost 4 bases to trimming and J lost 7 bases, with 11 bases between them. Germline values: CDR1 MNHEY, CDR2 SVGEGT. This CDR3 is built from 12 residues.

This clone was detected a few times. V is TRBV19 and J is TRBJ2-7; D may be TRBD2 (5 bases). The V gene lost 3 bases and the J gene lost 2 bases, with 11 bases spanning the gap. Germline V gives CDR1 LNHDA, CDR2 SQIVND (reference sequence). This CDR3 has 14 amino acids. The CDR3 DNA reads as TGTGCCAGTAGTATCGGATACGGGACCTACGAGCAGTACGTC. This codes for CASSIGYGTYEQYV.